This TCR beta chain is drawn from a study of shared clonotypes between healthy human individuals (dated by TCRdb to between 2020 and 2021). About the investigation overall: Two women and a few men aged 18 to 49 years were included in the cohort. Libraries were prepared and TCR repertoires were sequenced by different laboratories using diverse techniques, in order to increase sequencing depth and limit assay-specific biases. For each donor, CD4 naive and CD4 memory were each given three plates, CD8 naive was given two plates, and CD8 memory was given one plate. Leukapheresis yielded between about 0.94 and 9 billion PBMCs per donor. To estimate repertoire size and how much clonotypes are shared between individuals, the study performed deep sequencing of blood TCR repertoires from a few healthy adults.

On the study overall, not on this receptor specifically: Estimated clonotype richness was generally larger for naive than for memory subsets. Sharing across a few donors was observed for around 5% of naive CD4, about 4% of naive CD8, 2.3% of memory CD4, and around 0.4% of memory CD8 clonotypes. Even with the large sequencing depth, rarefaction of the sorted-subset datasets indicated that sequencing was incomplete. Based on pairwise subsampling, the degree of clonotype sharing among donors was expected to be affected by sequencing depth. The genetic and exposure-history diversity represented was limited by the small number of donors. Only blood was sampled, and tissue TCR repertoires likely differ from those in blood. Compared with non-shared clonotypes, clonotypes shared by all four sorted-subset donors had higher generation probabilities.

Comments on this clone: Which antigen it targets is not known. Per-base quality was not reported, and no clone a single base away is much larger than it.

Using the deep immunoSEQ assay, TCR CDR3 regions were amplified from genomic DNA by multiplex PCR. Extracted genomic DNA from each cell subset was distributed evenly across all wells of several immunoSEQ 96-well plates, and each plate was treated as a replicate. For sorted subsets, about 220 ng of genomic DNA, equivalent to 25,000 to 35,000 T cell genomes, went into each replicate PCR. The purified libraries were quantified using a Qubit 3.0 fluorometer, sized with a Bioanalyzer 2100, and then quantified again using the KAPA Library Quantification kit. Every immunoSEQ 96-well plate was sequenced on a separate single-read 150-cycle Illumina NextSeq 550 flow cell. The source study handled its data this way. Because the immunoSEQ output included only junctional sequences and no quality scores, the filtering could not be the same as the filtering used for full-length reads. Sequences were annotated with PyIR, a Python wrapper for IgBLAST v1.9, and V/J genes and CDR3 were assigned using IMGT germline references. Any read was removed if the V/J assignment was weak (E-value above 1e-6), the CDR3 was missing, or the read contained stop codons, out-of-frame junctions, or ambiguous translated residues. V3J clonotypes were defined as sequences sharing the same inferred V gene, J gene, and CDR3 amino acid sequence. Percentage overlap between repertoires was calculated by dividing the number of shared unique clonotypes by the size of the smaller repertoire. RTK rarefaction, the Chao1 estimator, and Recon v2.1 estimates of unobserved clonotypes were used to assess repertoire richness. OLGA was used to compute generation probabilities for all TCRbeta clonotypes that the gDNA method yielded from a few donors. The clones in this table, taken by TCRdb from immuneACCESS, are in-frame only. Not every clone is retained; where verified, under half of the shortfall comes from an unresolved V gene, and the cause of the rest is unknown. That table is the source of V, J and clone size, and D and trimming were worked out from the DNA. The sample records about 680,000 clones, about 90% of which are singletons. The ten largest clones represent approximately 22% of the sample.

CD8 naive samples were obtained by positive selection for CCR7 among CD45RO-negative cells, yielding a CD45RA+CCR7+ population from which TemRA cells were excluded. Donors were healthy HIV-negative adults with no recently reported acute infections or vaccinations. All donors were Caucasian adults living in Nashville, Tennessee, USA. Blood was obtained by leukapheresis, after which PBMCs were separated by Ficoll-Histopaque density gradient centrifugation and cryopreserved in liquid nitrogen vapor phase. Purity and quantity of every magnetically sorted T cell population were checked by analytical flow cytometry. Genomic DNA was isolated from every sorted fraction and measured by UV absorbance on a Nanodrop 2000c. This TCR came from a man between 25 and 39 years old in good health. Sequenced material: naive CD8+ T cells sorted from blood. What the cell subset or site label conveys for this sample: CD45RA+CCR7+.

CDR3 protein: CASSYLTQGTYNEQFF. The DNA sequence is TGTGCCAGCAGTTACCTTACTCAGGGCACCTACAATGAGCAGTTCTTC. The rearrangement joined TRBV6-5 to TRBJ2-1, with a weak D call of TRBD1 (5 bases match). The germline ends are 13 bases apart after V is trimmed by 2 bases and J by 2 bases. The CDR3 runs 16 amino acids, cysteine and phenylalanine included. CDR3 DNA is the only sequence kept; it has 48 bases, read in frame from the first base. Sequences MNHEY (CDR1) and SVGAGI (CDR2) are obtained from the germline V gene.